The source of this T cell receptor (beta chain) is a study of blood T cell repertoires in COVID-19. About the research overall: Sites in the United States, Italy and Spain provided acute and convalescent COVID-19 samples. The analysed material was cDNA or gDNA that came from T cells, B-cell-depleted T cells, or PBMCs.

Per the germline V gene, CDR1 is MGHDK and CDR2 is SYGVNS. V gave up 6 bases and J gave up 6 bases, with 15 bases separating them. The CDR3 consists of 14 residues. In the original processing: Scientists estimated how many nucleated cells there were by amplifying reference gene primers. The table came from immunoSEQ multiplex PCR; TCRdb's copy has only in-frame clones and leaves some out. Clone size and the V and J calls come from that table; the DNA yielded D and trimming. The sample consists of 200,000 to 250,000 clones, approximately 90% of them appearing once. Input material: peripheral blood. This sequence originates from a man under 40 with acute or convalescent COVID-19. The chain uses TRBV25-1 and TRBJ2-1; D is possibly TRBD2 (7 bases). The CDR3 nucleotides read TGTGCCAGCAGAGGGGGGGCTCTTTTCAATGAGCAGTTCTTC. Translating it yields CASRGGALFNEQFF.